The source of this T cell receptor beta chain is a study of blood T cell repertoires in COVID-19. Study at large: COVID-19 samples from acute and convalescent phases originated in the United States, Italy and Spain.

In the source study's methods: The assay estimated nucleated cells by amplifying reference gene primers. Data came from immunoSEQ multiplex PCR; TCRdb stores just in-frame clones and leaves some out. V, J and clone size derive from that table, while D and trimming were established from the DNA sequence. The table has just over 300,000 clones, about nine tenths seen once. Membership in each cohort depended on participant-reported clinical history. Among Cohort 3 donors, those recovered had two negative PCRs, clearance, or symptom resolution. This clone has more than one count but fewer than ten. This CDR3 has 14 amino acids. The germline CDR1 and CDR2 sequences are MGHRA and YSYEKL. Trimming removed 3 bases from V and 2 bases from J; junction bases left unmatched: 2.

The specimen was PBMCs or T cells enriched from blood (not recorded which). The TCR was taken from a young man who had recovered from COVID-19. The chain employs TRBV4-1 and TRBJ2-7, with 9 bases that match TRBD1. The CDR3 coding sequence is TGCGCCAGCAGCCAGTGGACAGGGGCCTACGAGCAGTACTTC. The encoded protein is CASSQWTGAYEQYF.